This T cell receptor (beta chain) was sequenced during a study of T-cell reconstitution after alpha-beta-depleted transplantation in children. V lost 5 bases, J lost 6 bases, and 11 bases stayed unmatched. Germline-derived CDR1 and CDR2 are SGHTA and FQGNSA. The CDR3 contains 15 residues. This clonotype was seen many times. The antigen is unknown. Unique molecular identifiers were incorporated when the TCRbeta library was constructed. Each CDR3 protein gets one entry after TCRdb re-called the PCR reads with MiXCR. The table lists about 170,000 distinct CDR3 sequences, roughly 11% of them singletons. Study results and limitations: The origin of high day-60 TCRbeta diversity in some patients lay in surviving recipient T cells and thymic progenitors.

This clonotype originated in a boy between 2 and 10 years old with acute myeloid leukemia, due to receive a stem cell transplant. The V and J genes are TRBV7-2 and TRBJ1-2; 8 bases agree with TRBD1. The sample here was PBMCs, taken before TCRalphabeta/CD19-depleted stem cell transplant. CDR3: CASSPRQGKVHGYTF. The CDR3 coding sequence is TGTGCCAGCAGCCCTAGACAGGGGAAGGTTCATGGCTACACCTTC.